This T cell receptor (beta chain) derives from a study of PD-1 blockade in classical Hodgkin lymphoma (dated by TCRdb to 2020 to 2022). Regarding the study in general: Nivolumab dosing was 3 mg/kg intravenously every 2 weeks, continuing until either disease progression or unacceptable toxicity. The study used CyTOF and TCR beta sequencing to define a peripheral blood immune signature of response to PD-1 blockade in classical Hodgkin lymphoma.

Genomic DNA was isolated using the Qiagen DNeasy kit from unsorted PBMCs as well as from negatively selected CD4+ and CD8+ fractions. TCR beta CDR3 regions were amplified by immunoSEQ multiplex PCR using primers annealing to V and J segments. Amplification bias was minimized using a synthetic immune receptor repertoire, and residual bias was removed computationally after sequencing. Under the source paper's analysis protocol: Custom Python scripts were used to quantify repertoire diversity as the Shannon entropy index. Unsorted, CD4+ and CD8+ repertoires were examined separately, except in combined analyses, for which CD4+ and CD8+ sequences were merged in silico. A clone counted as expanded when the clone's frequency after treatment rose at least 2-fold relative to C1D1, and clones undetected at baseline were given a pseudocount of 0.5. Clones with 0 or 1 copy at C1D1 were classified as singleton clones, and clones with 2 or more copies were classified as non-singleton clones. Clones expanded in unsorted samples were labelled as CD4+, CD8+ or unknown by matching protein sequences in sorted samples from the same patient. Diversity changes from C1D1 to C4D1 were tested in paired samples using Wilcoxon tests. In TCRdb, the immuneACCESS table is reduced to in-frame sequences with V and J assigned. These tables do not hold every clone; where another copy was compared, an unresolved V gene accounts for under half, and the others remain unexplained. V and J calls and clone size are given by that table; D and trimming were obtained from the DNA. Present in this sample are just under 65,000 clones, roughly 89% of which were seen just once. Jointly, the top ten make up 10% of the sample.

Turning to this clone: The antigen it recognizes is unknown. Base qualities are not recorded, but no much larger clone differs from it by a single base.

Summary of the overall study and its limitations: The study was limited to a single clinical trial cohort, and causes of repertoire differences, possibly disease activity or prior therapy, remained undefined. Baseline TCR diversity was reported to be lower in newly diagnosed patients than in healthy donors and to be lower still in relapsed/refractory patients. By C4D1, a significant rise was seen in CD4+ TCR diversity but not in CD8+ TCR diversity (p=0.0027 vs p=0.16), and the rise was most apparent among complete responders (p=0.02). Lower diversity was observed in patients in whom nivolumab was started less than 1 year after ASCT, and these patients were excluded from later analyses so that confounding by immune reconstitution would be avoided. Among trial patients, those achieving complete response had baseline diversity similar to that of newly diagnosed patients, while diversity was significantly lower in partial responders and progressors.

In the paper's terms, the time point label means: cycle 4 day 1 (C4D1), after more than five weeks of nivolumab. Relapse after autologous stem cell transplantation had occurred in all trial patients, and cohorts A, B and C were distinguished by prior brentuximab vedotin exposure. A total of around 59 patients with relapsed/refractory classical Hodgkin lymphoma made up the trial cohort, and each patient's best overall response was complete response, partial response or progressive disease. Single-agent nivolumab was administered to trial patients in the multi-cohort phase II CheckMate 205 trial. An independent review committee assessed best overall response using the 2007 International Working Group response criteria. Trial PBMCs were collected immediately before nivolumab initiation (C1D1) and during therapy at cycle 2 day 1 and cycle 4 day 1. Peripheral blood was collected in 8 mL Vacutainer Cell Preparation Tubes, from which PBMCs were isolated by centrifugation and then cryopreserved.

Measured from the cysteine to the phenylalanine, the CDR3 is 13 residues long. The DNA shown is the 39-base CDR3, in frame from base 1. Sequences GTSNPN (CDR1) and SVGIG (CDR2) are obtained from the germline V gene (reference sequence). Germline trimming: 3 bases from V, 6 bases from J; junction bases outside gene matches: 4. Sequenced here: peripheral blood mononuclear cells (PBMCs), sampled before the fourth cycle of nivolumab. The chain employs TRBV30 and TRBJ2-7, and TRBD1 matches 11 of the central bases. This TCR derives from a human donor with classical Hodgkin lymphoma. The DNA is TGTGCCTGGAGGGGACAGGGGGTTACCGAGCAGTACTTC. It codes for CAWRGQGVTEQYF.